This T cell receptor beta chain was sequenced during a study of T cell repertoires in cytomegalovirus infection. Study information: Public TCR beta signatures indicated both CMV infection and matching HLA type.

TCRdb reanalysed the reads using MiXCR and keeps one entry per CDR3 protein. Among 350,000 to 450,000 distinct CDR3 sequences, 15% to 20% were seen once, and the ten largest hold approximately 8%. This CDR3 is 16 amino acids long. The germline V gene encodes CDR1 KGHSH and CDR2 LQKENI. V trimming: 6 bases; J trimming: 3 bases; junction bases outside the gene matches: 8. The study, taken as a whole, reports: The study found HLA-C-restricted CMV-specific TCR beta clonotypes dominating the ex vivo response. Identification of carriers of CMV plus the relevant HLA was achieved through cumulative public TCR beta family frequency.

This clonotype was seen a few times. The antigen is unknown. This chain uses TRBV18 with TRBJ2-7; 13 bases line up with TRBD2. The receptor was derived from a human donor in good health (CMV status not recorded). Some clones in this sample may be carry-over from other donors' samples. Source material: PBMCs. The chain's CDR3 is CASSSGLAGTFYEQYF. In DNA, the CDR3 is TGTGCCAGCTCCTCGGGACTAGCGGGGACTTTCTACGAGCAGTACTTC.